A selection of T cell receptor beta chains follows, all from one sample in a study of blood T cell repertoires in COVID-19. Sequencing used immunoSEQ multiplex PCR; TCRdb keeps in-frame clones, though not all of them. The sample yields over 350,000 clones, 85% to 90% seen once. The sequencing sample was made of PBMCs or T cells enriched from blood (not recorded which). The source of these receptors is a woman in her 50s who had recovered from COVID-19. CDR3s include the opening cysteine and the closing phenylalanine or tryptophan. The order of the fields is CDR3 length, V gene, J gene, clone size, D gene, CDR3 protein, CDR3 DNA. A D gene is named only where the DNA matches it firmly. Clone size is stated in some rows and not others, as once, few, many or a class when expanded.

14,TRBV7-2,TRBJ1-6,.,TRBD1,CASSLDRGYSPLHF,TGTGCCAGCAGCCTGGACAGGGGTTATTCACCCCTCCACTTT
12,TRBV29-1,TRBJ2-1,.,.,CSVGRTYNEQFF,TGCAGCGTAGGCCGGACTTACAATGAGCAGTTCTTC
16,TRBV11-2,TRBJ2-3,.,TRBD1,CASSAKGQGAVDTQYF,TGTGCCAGCAGCGCAAAGGGACAGGGGGCAGTAGATACGCAGTATTTT
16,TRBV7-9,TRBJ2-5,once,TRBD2,CASSSPSGGAIKTQYF,TGTGCCAGCAGCTCCCCCAGCGGGGGGGCTATAAAGACCCAGTACTTC
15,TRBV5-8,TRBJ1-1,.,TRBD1,CASSLGQGENTEAFF,TGTGCCAGCAGCTTGGGCCAGGGGGAAAACACTGAAGCTTTCTTT
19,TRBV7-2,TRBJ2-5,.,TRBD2,CASSLGSPNSGGRQETQYF,TGTGCCAGCAGCTTAGGCTCGCCGAACAGCGGGGGCCGCCAAGAGACCCAGTACTTC
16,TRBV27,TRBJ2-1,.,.,CASSLPGAGGYNEQFF,TGTGCCAGCAGTTTACCCGGGGCTGGGGGGTACAATGAGCAGTTCTTC
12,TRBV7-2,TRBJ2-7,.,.,CASREGRYEQYF,TGTGCCAGCAGAGAGGGTCGGTACGAGCAGTACTTC
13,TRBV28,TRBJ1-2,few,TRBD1,CASTRGQGYGYTF,TGTGCCAGCACGAGGGGACAGGGGTATGGCTACACCTTC
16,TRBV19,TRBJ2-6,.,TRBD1,CASSLQGAPGANVLTF,TGTGCCAGTAGTTTACAGGGGGCGCCCGGGGCCAACGTCCTGACTTTC
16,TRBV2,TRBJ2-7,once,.,CASRSFGGSGFGEQYF,TGTGCCAGCAGATCGTTCGGGGGATCAGGGTTCGGCGAGCAGTACTTC
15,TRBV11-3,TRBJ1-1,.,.,CASSLSGGRNTEAFF,TGTGCCAGCAGCTTGTCCGGTGGGCGTAACACTGAAGCTTTCTTT
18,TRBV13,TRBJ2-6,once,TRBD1,CASLTTGGFLPGANVLTF,TGTGCCAGCTTAACTACAGGGGGCTTTCTCCCTGGGGCCAACGTCCTGACTTTC
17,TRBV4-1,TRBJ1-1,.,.,CASSQESPGGMNTEAFF,TGCGCCAGCAGCCAAGAGAGCCCGGGGGGGATGAACACTGAAGCTTTCTTT
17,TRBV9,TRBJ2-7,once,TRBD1,CASSVEGGTGTTYEQYF,TGTGCCAGCAGCGTAGAAGGAGGGACAGGGACCACCTACGAGCAGTACTTC
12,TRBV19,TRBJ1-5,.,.,CASSILNQPQHF,TGTGCCAGTAGTATTCTAAATCAGCCCCAGCATTTT
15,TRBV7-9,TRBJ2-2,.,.,CASSPGGLNTGELFF,TGTGCCAGCAGCCCAGGGGGGCTGAACACCGGGGAGCTGTTTTTT
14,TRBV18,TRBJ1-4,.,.,CASSLGQNNEKLFF,TGTGCCAGCTCACTTGGGCAGAACAATGAAAAACTGTTTTTT
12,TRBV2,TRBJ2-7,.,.,CASSDMRDEQYF,TGTGCCAGCAGTGATATGCGAGACGAGCAGTACTTC
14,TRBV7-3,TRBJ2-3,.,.,CASSLSSSTDTQYF,TGTGCCAGCAGCTTAAGTTCTAGCACAGATACGCAGTATTTT
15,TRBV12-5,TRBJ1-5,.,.,CASGLVELPPQPQHF,TGTGCTAGTGGTTTGGTTGAGCTGCCCCCTCAGCCCCAGCATTTT
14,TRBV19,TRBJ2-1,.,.,CASSMTNIYNEQFF,TGTGCCAGTAGTATGACTAATATCTACAATGAGCAGTTCTTC
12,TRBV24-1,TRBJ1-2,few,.,CATSDRDYGYTF,TGTGCCACCAGTGATAGAGACTATGGCTACACCTTC
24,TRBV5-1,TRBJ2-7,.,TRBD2,CASSRTTSKLTSGAAFTNSYEQYF,TGCGCCAGCAGCCGAACCACCTCGAAATTGACTAGCGGGGCTGCATTTACTAACTCCTACGAGCAGTACTTC
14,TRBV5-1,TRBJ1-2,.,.,CASSLRQDPYGYTF,TGCGCCAGCAGCCTTAGACAGGACCCCTATGGCTACACCTTC
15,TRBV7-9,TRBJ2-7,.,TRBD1,CASSLVGGGGDEQYF,TGTGCCAGCAGCTTAGTAGGGGGCGGAGGTGACGAGCAGTACTTC
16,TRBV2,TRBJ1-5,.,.,CASSGRTEGSNQPQHF,TGTGCCAGCAGTGGGAGGACAGAAGGGAGCAATCAGCCCCAGCATTTT
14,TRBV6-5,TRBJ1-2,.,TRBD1,CASRRGQGHYGYTF,TGTGCCAGCAGAAGGGGACAGGGCCACTATGGCTACACCTTC
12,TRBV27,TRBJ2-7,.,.,CASSTTVDEQYF,TGTGCCAGCAGCACCACGGTGGACGAGCAGTACTTC
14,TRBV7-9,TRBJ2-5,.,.,CASSLGGRQETQYF,TGTGCCAGCAGCTTGGGGGGGCGGCAAGAGACCCAGTACTTC
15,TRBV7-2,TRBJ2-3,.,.,CASSLGSERTDTQYF,TGTGCCAGCAGCTTAGGGTCGGAGCGCACAGATACGCAGTATTTT
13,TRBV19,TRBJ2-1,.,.,CASRTGRGDEQFF,TGTGCCAGTAGGACGGGCAGGGGCGATGAGCAGTTCTTC
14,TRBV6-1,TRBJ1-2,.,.,CASSEDGQVYGYTF,TGTGCCAGCAGTGAAGATGGGCAGGTCTACGGCTACACCTTC
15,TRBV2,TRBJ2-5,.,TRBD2,CASSETSGPRETQYF,TGTGCCAGCAGTGAAACTAGCGGGCCGAGGGAGACCCAGTACTTC
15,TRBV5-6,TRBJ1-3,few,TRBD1,CASSLWDRTGNTIYF,TGTGCCAGCAGCTTATGGGACAGGACTGGAAACACCATATATTTT
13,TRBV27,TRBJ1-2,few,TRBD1,CASRGTGIYGYTF,TGTGCCAGCAGGGGGACAGGGATCTATGGCTACACCTTC
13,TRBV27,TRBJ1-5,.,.,CASSLRFGQPQHF,TGTGCCAGCAGTTTACGGTTTGGTCAGCCCCAGCATTTT
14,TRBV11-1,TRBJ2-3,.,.,CASSLYRSTDTQYF,TGTGCCAGCAGCTTATACAGGAGCACAGATACGCAGTATTTT
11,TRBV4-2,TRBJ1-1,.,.,CASRDAQGAFF,TGTGCCAGCAGGGACGCTCAGGGAGCTTTCTTT
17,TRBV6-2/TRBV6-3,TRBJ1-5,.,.,CASSSNTVFRFREPQHF,TGTGCCAGCAGTTCCAACACGGTCTTTCGCTTTCGGGAGCCCCAGCATTTT
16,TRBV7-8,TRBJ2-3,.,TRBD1,CASSSRTGKTADTQYF,TGTGCCAGCAGCTCGAGGACAGGGAAGACAGCAGATACGCAGTATTTT
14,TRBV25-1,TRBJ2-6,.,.,CATRQSSGANVLTF,TGTGCCACCCGACAGAGCTCTGGGGCCAACGTCCTGACTTTC
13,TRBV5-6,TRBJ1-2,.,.,CASSSGQFYGYTF,TGTGCCAGCAGCTCAGGACAGTTCTATGGCTACACCTTC
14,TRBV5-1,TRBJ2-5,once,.,CASGGGGHQETQYF,TGCGCCAGCGGCGGAGGGGGCCACCAAGAGACCCAGTACTTC
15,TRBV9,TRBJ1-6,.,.,CASSVAGDRDSPLHF,TGTGCCAGCAGCGTAGCTGGCGACAGAGATTCACCCCTCCACTTT
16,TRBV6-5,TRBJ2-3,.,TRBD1,CASSYSGQGTADTQYF,TGTGCCAGCAGTTACTCAGGACAGGGTACCGCAGATACGCAGTATTTT
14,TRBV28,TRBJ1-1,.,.,CASRGWSPNTEAFF,TGTGCCAGCCGGGGGTGGTCCCCGAACACTGAAGCTTTCTTT
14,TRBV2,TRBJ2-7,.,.,CASSERPLGGEQYF,TGTGCCAGCAGTGAGCGACCCCTCGGGGGCGAGCAGTACTTC
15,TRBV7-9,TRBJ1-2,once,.,CASSSGSGSSYGYTF,TGTGCCAGCAGCTCGGGGTCGGGGAGTTCCTATGGCTACACCTTC
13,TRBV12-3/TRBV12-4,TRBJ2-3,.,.,CASSPDRRHTQYF,TGTGCCAGCAGCCCAGACAGAAGGCATACGCAGTATTTT
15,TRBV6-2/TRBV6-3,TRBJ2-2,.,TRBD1,CASSYGTGRTGELFF,TGTGCCAGCAGTTACGGGACAGGGAGAACCGGGGAGCTGTTTTTT
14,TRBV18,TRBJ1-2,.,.,CASSPPGGAYGYTF,TGTGCCAGCTCACCACCCGGGGGAGCCTATGGCTACACCTTC
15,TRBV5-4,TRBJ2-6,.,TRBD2,CASSPGGSGANVLTF,TGTGCCAGCAGCCCGGGGGGCTCTGGGGCCAACGTCCTGACTTTC
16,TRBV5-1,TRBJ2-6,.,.,CASSLAGSSGANVLTF,TGCGCCAGCAGCTTGGCCGGTAGCTCTGGGGCCAACGTCCTGACTTTC
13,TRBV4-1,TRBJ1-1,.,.,CASSQAATAEAFF,TGCGCCAGCAGCCAAGCCGCGACAGCTGAAGCTTTCTTT
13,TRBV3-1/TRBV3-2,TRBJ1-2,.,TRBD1,CASSPTGNYGYTF,TGTGCCAGCAGTCCGACAGGGAACTATGGCTACACCTTC
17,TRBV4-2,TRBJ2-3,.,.,CASSQGFAQGSTDTQYF,TGTGCCAGCAGCCAAGGATTCGCGCAGGGGAGCACAGATACGCAGTATTTT
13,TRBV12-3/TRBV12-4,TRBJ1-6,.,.,CASASSYNSPLHF,TGTGCCAGCGCGAGCTCCTATAATTCACCCCTCCACTTT
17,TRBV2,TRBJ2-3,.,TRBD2,CASSDGASGGLIDTQYF,TGTGCCAGCAGTGATGGGGCTAGCGGGGGGCTGATAGATACGCAGTATTTT